This T cell receptor (beta chain) was observed in a study of identical twins. The donors were all healthy and Caucasian. V lost 6 bases and J lost 7; bases outside the gene matches: 4. The CDR3 spans 14 residues. The germline gives CDR1 LNHNV, CDR2 YYDKDF (reference sequence). MiXCR, run by TCRdb on the 5' RACE reads, gives a single entry per CDR3 protein. The sample records over 200,000 distinct CDR3 sequences, around 6.5% being singletons. A further study also used this sample, focusing on T cells expressing NK-cell markers. That source notes: The sequencing cohort of eight donors included seven HCMV-seropositive individuals and one seronegative individual. Several donors likewise had their CD3+CD56-NKG2C+ fraction led by these clonotypes.

This chain connects TRBV15 to TRBJ1-4; TRBD1 aligns across 11 bases. The clonotype was recovered from a woman aged 18-35 years in good health. The sample taken for sequencing was CD8+ T cells sorted from blood. The CDR3 DNA follows: TGTGCCACCAGGATGGGACAGGGGGGTGAAAAACTGTTTTTT. Translated: CATRMGQGGEKLFF.